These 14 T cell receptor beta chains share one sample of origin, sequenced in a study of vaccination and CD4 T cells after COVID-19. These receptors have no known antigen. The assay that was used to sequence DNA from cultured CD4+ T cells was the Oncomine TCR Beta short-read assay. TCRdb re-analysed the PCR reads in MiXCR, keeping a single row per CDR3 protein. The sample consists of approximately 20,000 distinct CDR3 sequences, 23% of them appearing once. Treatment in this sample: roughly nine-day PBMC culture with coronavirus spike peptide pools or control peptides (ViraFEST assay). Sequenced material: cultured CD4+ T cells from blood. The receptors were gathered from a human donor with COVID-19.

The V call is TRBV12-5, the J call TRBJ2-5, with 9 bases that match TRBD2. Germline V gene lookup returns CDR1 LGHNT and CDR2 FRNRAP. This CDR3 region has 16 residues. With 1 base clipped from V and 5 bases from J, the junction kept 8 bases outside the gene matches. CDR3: CASGLGSSGVGETQYF. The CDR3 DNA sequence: TGTGCTAGTGGTTTGGGGTCTAGCGGGGTCGGGGAGACCCAGTACTTC.

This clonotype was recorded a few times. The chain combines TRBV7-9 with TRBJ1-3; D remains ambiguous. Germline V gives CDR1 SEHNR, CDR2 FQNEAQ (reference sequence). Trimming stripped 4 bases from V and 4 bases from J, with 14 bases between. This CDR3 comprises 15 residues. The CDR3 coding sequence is TGTGCCAGCAGCTCCGGTAGGGCAGGAGGAAACACCATATATTTT. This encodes CASSSGRAGGNTIYF. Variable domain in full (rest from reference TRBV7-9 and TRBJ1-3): DTGVSQNPRHKITKRGQNVTFRCDPISEHNRLYWYRQTLGQGPEFLTYFQNEAQLEKSRLLSDRFSAERPKGSFSTLEIQRTEQGDSAMYLCASSSGRAGGNTIYFGEGSWLTVV.

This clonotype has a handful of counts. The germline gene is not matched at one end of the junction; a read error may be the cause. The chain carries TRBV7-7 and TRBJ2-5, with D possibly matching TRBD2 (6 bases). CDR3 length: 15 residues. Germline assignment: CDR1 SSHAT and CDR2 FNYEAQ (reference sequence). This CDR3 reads CASSLDGGLGETQYF. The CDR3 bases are TGTGCTAGCAGCTTAGACGGAGGGCTCGGGGAGACCCAGTACTTC. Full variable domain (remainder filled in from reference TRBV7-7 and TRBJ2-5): GAGVSQSPRYKVTKRGQDVTLRCDPISSHATLYWYQQALGQGPEFLTYFNYEAQPDKSGLPSDRFSAERPEGSISTLTIQRTEQRDSAMYRCASSLDGGLGETQYFGPGTRLLVL.

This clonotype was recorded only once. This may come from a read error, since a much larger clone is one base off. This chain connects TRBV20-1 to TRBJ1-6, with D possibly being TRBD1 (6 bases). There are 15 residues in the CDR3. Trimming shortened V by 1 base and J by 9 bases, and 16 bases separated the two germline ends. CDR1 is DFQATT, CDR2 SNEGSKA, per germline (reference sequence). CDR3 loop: CSARGARGAFSPLHF. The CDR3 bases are TGCAGTGCTAGAGGTGCTCGGGGGGCGTTTTCACCCCTCCACTTT.

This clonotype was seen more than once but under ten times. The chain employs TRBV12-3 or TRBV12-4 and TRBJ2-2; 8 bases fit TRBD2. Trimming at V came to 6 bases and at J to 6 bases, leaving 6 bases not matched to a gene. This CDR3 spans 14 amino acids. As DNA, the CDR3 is TGTGCCAGCAGAAAATCCGGGGGGGCCGGGGAGCTGTTTTTT. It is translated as CASRKSGGAGELFF.

CDR3 DNA sequence: TGTGCCAGCAGTTTGGGACAGGGAGGAACTAGCTCCTATAATTCACCCCTCCACTTT. Translation: CASSLGQGGTSSYNSPLHF. The chain combines TRBV6-5 with TRBJ1-6; TRBD1 matches at 9 bases. Looked up from germline, CDR1 is MNHEY and CDR2 is SVGAGI. J gave up 0 bases and V 4 bases, and 10 bases lay outside the gene matches. The CDR3 has 19 residues.

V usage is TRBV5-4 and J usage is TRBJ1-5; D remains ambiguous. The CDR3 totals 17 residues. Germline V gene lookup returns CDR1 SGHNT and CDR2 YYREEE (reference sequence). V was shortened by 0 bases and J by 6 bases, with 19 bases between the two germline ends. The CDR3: CASSLDLIAVGCQPQHF. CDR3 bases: TGTGCCAGCAGCTTGGATCTCATTGCGGTGGGTTGTCAGCCCCAGCATTTT.

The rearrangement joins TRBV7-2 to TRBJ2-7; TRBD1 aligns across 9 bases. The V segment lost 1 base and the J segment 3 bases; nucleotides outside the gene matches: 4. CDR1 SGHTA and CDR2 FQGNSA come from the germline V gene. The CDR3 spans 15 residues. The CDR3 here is CASSLDRTGVYEQYF. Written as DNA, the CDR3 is TGTGCCAGCAGCTTAGATAGGACAGGGGTCTACGAGCAGTACTTC.

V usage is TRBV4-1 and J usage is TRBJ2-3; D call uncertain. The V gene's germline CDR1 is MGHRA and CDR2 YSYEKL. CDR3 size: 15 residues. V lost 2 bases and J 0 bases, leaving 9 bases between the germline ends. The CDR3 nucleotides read TGCGCCAGCAGCCAAACCGTTCAAAGCACAGATACGCAGTATTTT. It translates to CASSQTVQSTDTQYF.

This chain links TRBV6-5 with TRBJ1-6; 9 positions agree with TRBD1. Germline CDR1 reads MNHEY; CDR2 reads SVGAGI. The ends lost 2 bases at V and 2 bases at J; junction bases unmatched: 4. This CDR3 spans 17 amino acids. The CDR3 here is CASSYAGTGPYNSPLHF. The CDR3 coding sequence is TGTGCCAGCAGTTACGCGGGGACAGGGCCCTATAATTCACCCCTCCACTTT.

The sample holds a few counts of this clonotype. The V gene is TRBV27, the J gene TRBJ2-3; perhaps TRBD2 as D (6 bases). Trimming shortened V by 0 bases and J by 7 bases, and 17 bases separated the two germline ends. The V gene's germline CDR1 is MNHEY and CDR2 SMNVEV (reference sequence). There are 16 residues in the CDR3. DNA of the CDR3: TGTGCCAGCAGTTTATCGGCGACTAGTGTCGGGTATACGCAGTATTTT. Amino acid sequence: CASSLSATSVGYTQYF.

CDR3 in DNA: TGCAGTGCCGAGGGGACCTCAAAATCCTATGGCTACACCTTC. Protein: CSAEGTSKSYGYTF. The chain is built from TRBV20-1 and TRBJ1-2; possibly TRBD1 for D (5 bases). Trimming removed 6 bases from V and 4 bases from J, with 18 bases in between. The germline CDR1 and CDR2 sequences are DFQATT and SNEGSKA (reference sequence). The CDR3 extends over 14 amino acids.

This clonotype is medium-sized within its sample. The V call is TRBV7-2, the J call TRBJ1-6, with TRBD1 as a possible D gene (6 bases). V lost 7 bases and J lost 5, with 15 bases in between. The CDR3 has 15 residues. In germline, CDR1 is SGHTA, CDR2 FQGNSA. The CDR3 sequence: CASKSGGRNNSPLHF. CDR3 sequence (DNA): TGTGCCAGCAAATCCGGGGGCCGAAATAATTCACCCCTCCACTTT. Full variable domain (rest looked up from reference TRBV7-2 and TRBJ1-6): GAGVSQSPSNKVTEKGKDVELRCDPISGHTALYWYRQSLGQGLEFLIYFQGNSAPDKSGLPSDRFSAERTGGSVSTLTIQRTQQEDSAVYLCASKSGGRNNSPLHFGNGTRLTVT.

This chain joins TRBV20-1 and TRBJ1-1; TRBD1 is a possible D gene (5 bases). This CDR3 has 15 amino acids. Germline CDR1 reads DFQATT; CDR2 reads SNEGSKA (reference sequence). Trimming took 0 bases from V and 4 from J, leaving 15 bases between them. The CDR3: CSARDLGVWSTEAFF. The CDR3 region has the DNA TGCAGTGCTAGAGATCTGGGGGTATGGAGCACTGAAGCTTTCTTT.